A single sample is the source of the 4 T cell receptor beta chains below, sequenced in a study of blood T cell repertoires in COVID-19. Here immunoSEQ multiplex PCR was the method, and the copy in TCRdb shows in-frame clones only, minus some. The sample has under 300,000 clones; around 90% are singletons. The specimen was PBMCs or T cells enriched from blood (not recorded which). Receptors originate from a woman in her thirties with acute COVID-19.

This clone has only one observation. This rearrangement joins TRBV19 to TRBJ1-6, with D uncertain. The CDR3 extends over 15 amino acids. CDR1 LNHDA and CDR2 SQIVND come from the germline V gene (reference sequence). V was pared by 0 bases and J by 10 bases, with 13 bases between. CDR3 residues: CASSIDGTAASPLHF. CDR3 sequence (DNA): TGTGCCAGTAGTATAGATGGAACAGCAGCCTCACCCCTCCACTTT. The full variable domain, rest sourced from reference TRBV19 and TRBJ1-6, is DGGITQSPKYLFRKEGQNVTLSCEQNLNHDAMYWYRQDPGQGLRLIYYSQIVNDFQKGDIAEGYSVSREKKESFPLTVTSAQKNPTAFYLCASSIDGTAASPLHFGNGTRLTVT.

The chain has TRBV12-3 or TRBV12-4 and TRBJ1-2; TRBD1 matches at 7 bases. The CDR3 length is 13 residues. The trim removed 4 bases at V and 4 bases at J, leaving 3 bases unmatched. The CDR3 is CASSSGTVYGYTF. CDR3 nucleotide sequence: TGTGCCAGCAGTTCCGGGACAGTCTATGGCTACACCTTC.

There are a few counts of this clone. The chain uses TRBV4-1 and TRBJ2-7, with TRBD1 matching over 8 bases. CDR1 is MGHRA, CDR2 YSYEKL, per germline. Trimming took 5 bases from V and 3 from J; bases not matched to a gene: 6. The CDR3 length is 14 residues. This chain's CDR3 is CASSSAGGNYEQYF. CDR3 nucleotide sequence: TGCGCCAGCAGCTCCGCAGGGGGCAACTACGAGCAGTACTTC.

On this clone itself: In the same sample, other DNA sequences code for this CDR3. This CDR3 is CAWSAGDTQYF. The CDR3 DNA sequence: TGTGCCTGGAGTGCAGGGGATACGCAGTATTTT. This sequence joins TRBV30 and TRBJ2-3, with a weak D call TRBD1 (5 bases). V was pared by 1 base and J by 6 bases, with 5 bases between. This CDR3 spans 11 amino acids. Germline lookup yields CDR1 GTSNPN and CDR2 SVGIG (reference sequence).